Listed here are 21 T cell receptor beta chains from one sample, sequenced in a study of cytomegalovirus exposure and HLA in healthy donors. In the PCR, 60 Vbeta and 13 Jbeta primers were used. Clones were read by immunoSEQ multiplex PCR, and TCRdb kept only the in-frame ones, dropping some. The table records 150,000 to 200,000 clones, roughly 79% of them present only once. Sequencing was done on a sample of PBMCs. Every receptor here comes from a woman aged 25 to 45 in good health and CMV-seropositive.

The chain uses TRBV19 and TRBJ1-6; D is ambiguous. Trimming took off 2 bases at V and 8 bases at J, with 10 bases between the two ends. The CDR3 has 14 residues. The V gene's germline CDR1 is LNHDA and CDR2 SQIVND (reference sequence). Here the CDR3 DNA reads TGTGCCAGTAGTATAAGTCAGTTGGATTCACCCCTCCACTTT. Translation gives CASSISQLDSPLHF.

The rearrangement uses TRBV28 and TRBJ2-1, with 10 bases lining up with TRBD1. J lost 2 bases, V lost 6 bases, and 4 bases had no gene match. The CDR3 contains 15 residues. The germline gives CDR1 MDHEN, CDR2 SYDVKM. The CDR3 region has the DNA TGTGCCAGCAGCTCGGGACAGGGGACCTACAATGAGCAGTTCTTC. This encodes CASSSGQGTYNEQFF.

The chain couples TRBV5-1 to TRBJ1-1; TRBD1 agrees at 7 bases. With 2 bases clipped from V and 4 bases from J, the junction kept 5 bases outside the gene matches. From germline, CDR1 is SGHRS and CDR2 YFSETQ. CDR3 size: 14 residues. The CDR3 DNA is TGCGCCAGCAGCTTACAGGGGTTTGGCACTGAAGCTTTCTTT. It encodes CASSLQGFGTEAFF.

This clone was found a few times. The chain couples TRBV29-1 to TRBJ1-1; tentative D call: TRBD1 (5 bases). The ends were cut back, 1 base at V and 5 bases at J, with 14 bases in the middle. In germline, CDR1 is SQVTM, CDR2 ANQGSEA. The CDR3 spans 14 residues. The CDR3 loop reads CSVEGIRSGTEAFF. The CDR3 DNA reads TGCAGCGTTGAAGGTATCAGGTCAGGGACTGAAGCTTTCTTT.

The chain couples TRBV19 to TRBJ2-7, with 7 bases identical to TRBD1. The CDR3 totals 13 residues. Losses at the gene ends were 4 bases for V and 6 bases for J; bases not matched to a gene: 6. Germline V gene sequence: CDR1 LNHDA, CDR2 SQIVND (reference sequence). This CDR3 reads CASSTRQGGEQYF. The CDR3 nucleotides are TGTGCCAGTAGTACCCGACAGGGTGGCGAGCAGTACTTC.

The gene calls are TRBV10-3 and TRBJ2-3, with D possibly being TRBD2 (5 bases). V shed 0 bases and J shed 0 bases, with 22 bases lying between them. The CDR3 spans 20 residues. CDR1 and CDR2 (germline): ENHRY, SYGVKD. The CDR3 coding sequence is TGTGCCATCAGTGAGTCGGCCGGTGGAGAGCTTTGGGAGAGCACAGATACGCAGTATTTT. This translates into CAISESAGGELWESTDTQYF.

The chain couples TRBV9 to TRBJ1-3; D is ambiguous. The CDR3 length is 15 residues. The ends were cut back, 4 bases at V and 3 bases at J, with 14 bases in the middle. Germline V CDR1 and CDR2: SGDLS, YYNGEE. CDR3 DNA: TGTGCCAGCAGCTCTTCGGGTCGCCTTGGAAACACCATATATTTT. Protein sequence: CASSSSGRLGNTIYF.

The chain uses TRBV7-9 and TRBJ1-5; no clear D gene. The V end was cut by 5 bases, the J end by 0 bases, with 8 bases between. Germline V gene lookup returns CDR1 SEHNR and CDR2 FQNEAQ (reference sequence). The CDR3 is 14 amino acids. CDR3 bases: TGTGCCAGCAGCGACGGAGCTAGCAATCAGCCCCAGCATTTT. Translating gives CASSDGASNQPQHF. The entire variable domain, with the rest obtained from reference TRBV7-9 and TRBJ1-5, is as follows: DTGVSQNPRHKITKRGQNVTFRCDPISEHNRLYWYRQTLGQGPEFLTYFQNEAQLEKSRLLSDRFSAERPKGSFSTLEIQRTEQGDSAMYLCASSDGASNQPQHFGDGTRLSIL.

This chain joins TRBV5-1 and TRBJ2-1; TRBD2 matches at 7 bases. Germline CDR1 and CDR2: SGHRS and YFSETQ. This CDR3 spans 16 amino acids. The junction had 6 bases not matched to a gene; V was cut back by 3 bases and J by 0 bases. Here the CDR3 DNA reads TGCGCCAGCAGCTCCCTAGCGGCAAGCTCCTACAATGAGCAGTTCTTC. Its protein product is CASSSLAASSYNEQFF.

Only one count was recorded for this clone. The gene calls are TRBV10-3 and TRBJ2-3; TRBD2 matches at 10 bases. V was clipped by 0 bases and J by 2 bases; unmatched bases: 8. From germline, CDR1 is ENHRY and CDR2 SYGVKD. This CDR3 is 18 amino acids long. CDR3 DNA sequence: TGTGCCATCAGTGAGTCGAGGAGCGGGGGGGCGATCACAGATACGCAGTATTTT. Protein product: CAISESRSGGAITDTQYF.

This clone appeared a single time. This chain connects TRBV5-6 to TRBJ1-6; 8 nucleotides match TRBD1. Trimming removed 0 bases from V and 10 bases from J; junction bases left unmatched: 9. Germline V lookup: CDR1 SGHDT, CDR2 YYEEEE. The CDR3 is 16 residues long. In DNA, the CDR3 is TGTGCCAGCAGCTTGGGACAGGGGTTGGGCGACTCACCCCTCCACTTT. Residues: CASSLGQGLGDSPLHF. Looking up the rest from reference TRBV5-6 and TRBJ1-6 gives the full variable domain: DAGVTQSPTHLIKTRGQQVTLRCSPKSGHDTVSWYQQALGQGPQFIFQYYEEEERQRGNFPDRFSGHQFPNYSSELNVNALLLGDSALYLCASSLGQGLGDSPLHFGNGTRLTVT.

This rearrangement joins TRBV5-4 to TRBJ1-4; the D gene is possibly TRBD1 (5 bases). CDR3 length: 15 amino acids. V lost 0 bases and J 10 bases, leaving 16 bases between the germline ends. Germline CDR1 and CDR2: SGHNT and YYREEE (reference sequence). The CDR3 loop reads CASSLDRPPLGKLFF. CDR3 DNA: TGTGCCAGCAGCTTGGACAGGCCTCCGTTGGGAAAACTGTTTTTT.

V and J are TRBV4-1 and TRBJ1-2; no clear D gene. CDR3 length: 13 amino acids. Trimming cost V 5 bases and J 5 bases, with 12 bases left between them. The germline V gene encodes CDR1 MGHRA and CDR2 YSYEKL. CDR3 in DNA: TGCGCCAGCAGCTCCGTAGCTAGGTATGGCTACACCTTC. It codes for CASSSVARYGYTF.

This clone was detected once. The J gene is TRBJ1-1, the V gene TRBV2; D might be TRBD1 (5 bases). Deletions cut 8 bases from V and 4 bases from J, with 17 bases between. The CDR3 is 14 residues long. Germline CDR1 reads SNHLY; CDR2 reads FYNNEI. The CDR3 DNA reads TGTGCCAGCGCCGGCGGGGTGGGGACCACTGAAGCTTTCTTT. Residues: CASAGGVGTTEAFF.

The chain employs TRBV10-3 and TRBJ2-1; 9 bases are a match to TRBD2. The CDR3 contains 16 residues. With 2 bases clipped from V and 15 bases from J, the junction kept 17 bases outside the gene matches. The germline CDR1 and CDR2 sequences are ENHRY and SYGVKD. The chain's CDR3 is CAISERLAGTSGRGFF. The CDR3 nucleotides are TGTGCCATCAGTGAGCGGCTAGCGGGAACCTCTGGACGGGGGTTCTTC.

The chain is built from TRBV30 and TRBJ2-7; D is perhaps TRBD1 (6 bases). Germline values: CDR1 GTSNPN, CDR2 SVGIG (reference sequence). V lost 7 bases, J lost 2 bases, and 12 bases lay in between. This CDR3 has 12 residues. For the CDR3, the DNA is TGTGCCTCAACAGGGCCGGCCTACGAGCAGTACTTC. Translation: CASTGPAYEQYF.

The chain has TRBV19 and TRBJ2-3; 7 nucleotides agree with TRBD1. The germline gives CDR1 LNHDA, CDR2 SQIVND (reference sequence). V trimming: 3 bases; J trimming: 0 bases; junction bases outside the gene matches: 0. The CDR3 length is 14 residues. This CDR3 reads CASSIRGSTDTQYF. CDR3 DNA sequence: TGTGCCAGTAGTATCAGGGGGAGCACAGATACGCAGTATTTT.

A word on this clone: This CDR3 is also generated by other DNA sequences in the sample. The chain combines TRBV6-5 with TRBJ1-2; possibly TRBD1 for D (5 bases). There are 13 residues in the CDR3. V was shortened by 0 bases and J by 4 bases, with 6 bases between the two germline ends. Germline lookup yields CDR1 MNHEY and CDR2 SVGAGI. For the CDR3, the DNA is TGTGCCAGCAGTTACTCCGGGGGCTATGGCTACACCTTC. Its translation is CASSYSGGYGYTF.

The chain uses TRBV5-8 and TRBJ2-2; 13 bases align to TRBD2. Germline CDR1 and CDR2: SGHTS and YDEGEE. The CDR3 is 18 residues long. With 0 bases clipped from V and 5 bases from J, the junction kept 7 bases outside the gene matches. The CDR3 nucleotides read TGTGCCAGCAGCTTGGCAGGACTAGCGGGAGTAAGAACCGGGGAGCTGTTTTTT. Its translation is CASSLAGLAGVRTGELFF.

V and J are TRBV7-9 and TRBJ2-7, with D perhaps matching TRBD2 (6 bases). The CDR3 has 12 residues. V was clipped by 8 bases and J by 2 bases, with 10 bases between them. The germline V gene encodes CDR1 SEHNR and CDR2 FQNEAQ (reference sequence). The CDR3 region has the DNA TGTGCCAGCCGCGGGGAACCCTACGAGCAGTACTTC. It is translated as CASRGEPYEQYF.

The sample holds one count of this clone. The V call is TRBV10-3, the J call TRBJ2-1; D not certain. Germline-derived CDR1 and CDR2 are ENHRY and SYGVKD. V dropped 6 bases and J dropped 3 bases, with 3 bases sitting between them. The CDR3 loop spans 11 amino acids. CDR3 protein: CAISIYNEQFF. The CDR3 nucleotides are TGTGCCATCAGCATCTACAATGAGCAGTTCTTC.